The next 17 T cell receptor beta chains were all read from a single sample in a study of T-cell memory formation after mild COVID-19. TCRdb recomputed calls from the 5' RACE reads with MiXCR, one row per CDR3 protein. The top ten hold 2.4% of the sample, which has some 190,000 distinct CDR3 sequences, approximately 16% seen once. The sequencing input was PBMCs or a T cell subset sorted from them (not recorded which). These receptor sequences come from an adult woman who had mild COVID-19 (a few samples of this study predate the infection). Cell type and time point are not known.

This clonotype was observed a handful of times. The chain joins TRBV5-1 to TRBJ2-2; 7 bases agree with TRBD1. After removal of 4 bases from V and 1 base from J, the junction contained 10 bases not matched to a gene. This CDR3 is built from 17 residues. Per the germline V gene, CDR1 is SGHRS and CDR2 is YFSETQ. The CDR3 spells CASSPGQTYMNTGELFF. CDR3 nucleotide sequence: TGCGCCAGCAGCCCGGGACAGACGTATATGAACACCGGGGAGCTGTTTTTT.

The CDR3, as DNA: TGTGCCAGCAGTTGGGGGGCCAAAAACATTCAGTACTTC. Protein product: CASSWGAKNIQYF. The rearrangement joins TRBV28 to TRBJ2-4, with D possibly being TRBD1 or TRBD2 (5 bases each). The CDR3 covers 13 residues. In germline, CDR1 is MDHEN, CDR2 SYDVKM. V lost 4 bases, J lost 1 base, and 5 bases lay in between.

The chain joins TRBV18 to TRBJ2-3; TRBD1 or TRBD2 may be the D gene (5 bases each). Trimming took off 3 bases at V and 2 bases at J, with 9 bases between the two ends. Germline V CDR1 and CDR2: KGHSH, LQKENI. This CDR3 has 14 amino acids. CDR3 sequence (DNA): TGTGCCAGCTCACCTAACGGGGCCACAGATACGCAGTATTTT. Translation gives CASSPNGATDTQYF. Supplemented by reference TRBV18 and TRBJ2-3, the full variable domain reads NAGVMQNPRHLVRRRGQEARLRCSPMKGHSHVYWYRQLPEEGLKFMVYLQKENIIDESGMPKERFSAEFPKEGPSILRIQQVVRGDSAAYFCASSPNGATDTQYFGPGTRLTVL.

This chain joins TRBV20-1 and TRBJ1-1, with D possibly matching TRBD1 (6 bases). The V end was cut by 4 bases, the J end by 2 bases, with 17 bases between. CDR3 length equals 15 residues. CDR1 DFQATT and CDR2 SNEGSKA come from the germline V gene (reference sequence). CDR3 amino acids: CSAIDRSSRNTEAFF. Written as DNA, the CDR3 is TGCAGTGCTATTGACAGGTCTTCCCGTAACACTGAAGCTTTCTTT.

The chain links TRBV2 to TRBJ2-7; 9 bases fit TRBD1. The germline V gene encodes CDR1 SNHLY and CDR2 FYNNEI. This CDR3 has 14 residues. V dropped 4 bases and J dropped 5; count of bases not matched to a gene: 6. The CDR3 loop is CASSGGTGKNEQYF. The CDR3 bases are TGTGCCAGCAGTGGTGGGACAGGGAAAAACGAGCAGTACTTC.

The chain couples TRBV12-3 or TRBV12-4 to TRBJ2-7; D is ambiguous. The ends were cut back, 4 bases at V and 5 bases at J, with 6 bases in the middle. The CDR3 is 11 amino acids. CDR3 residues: CASSSVHEQYF. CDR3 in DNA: TGTGCCAGCAGTTCCGTCCACGAGCAGTACTTC.

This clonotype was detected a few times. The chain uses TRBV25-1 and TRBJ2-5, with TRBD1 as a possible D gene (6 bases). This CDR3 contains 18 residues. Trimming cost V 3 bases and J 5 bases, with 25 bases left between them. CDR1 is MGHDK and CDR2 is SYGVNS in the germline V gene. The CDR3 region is CASSETTGSVAASETQYF. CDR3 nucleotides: TGTGCCAGCAGTGAGACGACAGGATCGGTCGCTGCGAGCGAGACCCAGTACTTC.

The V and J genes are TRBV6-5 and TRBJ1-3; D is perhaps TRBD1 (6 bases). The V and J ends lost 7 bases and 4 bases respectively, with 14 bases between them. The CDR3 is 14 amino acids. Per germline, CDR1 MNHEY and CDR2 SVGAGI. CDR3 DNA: TGTGCCAGCAAACGGGGGGCCGGAGGAAACACCATATATTTT. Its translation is CASKRGAGGNTIYF.

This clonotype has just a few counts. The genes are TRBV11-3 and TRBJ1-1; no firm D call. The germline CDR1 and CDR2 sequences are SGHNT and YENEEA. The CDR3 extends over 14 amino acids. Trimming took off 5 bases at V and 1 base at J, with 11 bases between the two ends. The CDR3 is CASSMDGPNTEAFF. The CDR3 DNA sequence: TGTGCCAGCAGCATGGACGGCCCGAACACTGAAGCTTTCTTT.

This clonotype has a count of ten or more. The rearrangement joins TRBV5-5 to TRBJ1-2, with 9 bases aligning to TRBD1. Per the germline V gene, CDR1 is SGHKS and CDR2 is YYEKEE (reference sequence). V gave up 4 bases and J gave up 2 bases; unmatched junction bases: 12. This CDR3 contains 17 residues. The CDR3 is CASSPVSGTGSNYGYTF. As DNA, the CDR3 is TGTGCCAGCAGCCCCGTCTCCGGGACAGGGTCGAACTATGGCTACACCTTC. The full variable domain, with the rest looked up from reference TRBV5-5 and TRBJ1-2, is DAGVTQSPTHLIKTRGQQVTLRCSPISGHKSVSWYQQVLGQGPQFIFQYYEKEERGRGNFPDRFSARQFPNYSSELNVNALLLGDSALYLCASSPVSGTGSNYGYTFGSGTRLTVV.

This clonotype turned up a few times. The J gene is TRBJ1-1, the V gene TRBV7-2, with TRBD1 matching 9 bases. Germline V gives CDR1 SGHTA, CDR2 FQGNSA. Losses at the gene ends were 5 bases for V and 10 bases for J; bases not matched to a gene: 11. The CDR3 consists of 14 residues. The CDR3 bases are TGTGCCAGCAGCCCTTTTTTGGGACAGGGCTCAGCTTTCTTT. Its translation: CASSPFLGQGSAFF.

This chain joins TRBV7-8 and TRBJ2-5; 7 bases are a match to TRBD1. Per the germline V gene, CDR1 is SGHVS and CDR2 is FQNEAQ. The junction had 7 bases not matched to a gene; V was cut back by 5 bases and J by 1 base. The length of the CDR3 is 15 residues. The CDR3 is CASSLTGPIQETQYF. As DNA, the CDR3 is TGTGCCAGCAGCCTGACAGGGCCTATCCAAGAGACCCAGTACTTC.

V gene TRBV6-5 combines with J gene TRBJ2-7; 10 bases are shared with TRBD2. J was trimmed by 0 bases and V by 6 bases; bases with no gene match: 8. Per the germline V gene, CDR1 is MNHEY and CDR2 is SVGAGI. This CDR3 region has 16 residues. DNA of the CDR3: TGTGCCAGCAGCCTAGATAGCGGGAGGAGCTCCTACGAGCAGTACTTC. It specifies CASSLDSGRSSYEQYF.

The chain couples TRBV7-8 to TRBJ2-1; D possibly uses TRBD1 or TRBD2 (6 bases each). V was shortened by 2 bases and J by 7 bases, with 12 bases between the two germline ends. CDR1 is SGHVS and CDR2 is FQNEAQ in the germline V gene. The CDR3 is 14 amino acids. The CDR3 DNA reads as TGTGCCAGCAGCTTACCTGGGGGGCGGAATGAGCAGTTCTTC. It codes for CASSLPGGRNEQFF.

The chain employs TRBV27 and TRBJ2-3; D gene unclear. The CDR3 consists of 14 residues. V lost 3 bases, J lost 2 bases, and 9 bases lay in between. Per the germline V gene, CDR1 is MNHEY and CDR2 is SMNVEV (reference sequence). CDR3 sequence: CASSFTPHTDTQYF. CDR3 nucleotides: TGTGCCAGCAGTTTTACACCACACACAGATACGCAGTATTTT.

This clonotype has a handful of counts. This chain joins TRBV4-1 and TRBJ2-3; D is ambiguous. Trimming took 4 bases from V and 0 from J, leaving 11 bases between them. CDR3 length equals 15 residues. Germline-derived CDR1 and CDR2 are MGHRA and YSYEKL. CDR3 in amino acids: CASSPRRVSTDTQYF. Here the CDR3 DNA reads TGCGCCAGCAGCCCCCGAAGGGTGAGCACAGATACGCAGTATTTT.

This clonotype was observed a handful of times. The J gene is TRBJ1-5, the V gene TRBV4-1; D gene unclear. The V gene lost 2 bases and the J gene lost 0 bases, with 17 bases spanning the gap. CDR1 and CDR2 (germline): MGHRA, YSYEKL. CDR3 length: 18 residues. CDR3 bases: TGCGCCAGCAGCCAAAGGCGGACGGGTGGGGATAGCAATCAGCCCCAGCATTTT. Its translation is CASSQRRTGGDSNQPQHF.